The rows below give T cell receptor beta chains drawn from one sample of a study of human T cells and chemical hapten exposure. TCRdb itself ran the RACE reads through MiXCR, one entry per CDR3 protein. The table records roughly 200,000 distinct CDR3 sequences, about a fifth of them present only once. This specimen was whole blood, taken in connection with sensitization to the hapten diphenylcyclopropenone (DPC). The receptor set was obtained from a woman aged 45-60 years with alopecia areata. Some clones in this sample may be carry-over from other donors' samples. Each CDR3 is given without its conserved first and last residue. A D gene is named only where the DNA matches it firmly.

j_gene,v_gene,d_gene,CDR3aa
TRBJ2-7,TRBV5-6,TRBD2,ASSEGIAGGVSYEQY
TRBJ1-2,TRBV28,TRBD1,ASSLFQGAPGYT
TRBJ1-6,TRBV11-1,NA,ASSLGTPSPLH
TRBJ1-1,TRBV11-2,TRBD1,ASRTPGQYTEAF
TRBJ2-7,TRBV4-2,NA,ASSHPGGYEQY
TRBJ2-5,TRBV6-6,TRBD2,ASSYGGERGETQY
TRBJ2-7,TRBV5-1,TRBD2,ASSPTGTSGSVEQY
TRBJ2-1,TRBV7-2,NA,ASSPTIYEQF
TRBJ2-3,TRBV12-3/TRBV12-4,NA,ASKSFGASTDTQY
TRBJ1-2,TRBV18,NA,ASSSGRTYGYT
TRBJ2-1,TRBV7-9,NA,ASSLVPGYNEQF
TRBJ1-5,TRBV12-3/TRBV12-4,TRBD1,ASSLGQGINQPQH
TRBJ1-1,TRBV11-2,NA,ASSLGTHSNTEAF
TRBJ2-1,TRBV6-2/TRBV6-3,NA,ASSYKEVNEQF
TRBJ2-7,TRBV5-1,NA,ASSLDSPSYEQY
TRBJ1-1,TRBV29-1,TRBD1,SVEEIQGGTEAF
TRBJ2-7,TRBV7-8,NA,ASSPGTRRYEQY
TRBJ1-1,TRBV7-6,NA,ASSFSPGTEAF
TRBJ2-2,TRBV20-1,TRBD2,SARASGRNTGELF
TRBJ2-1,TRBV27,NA,ASSIDGGSSYNEQF
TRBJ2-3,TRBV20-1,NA,SASFAGRDTQY
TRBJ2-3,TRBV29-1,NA,SVVASTDTQY
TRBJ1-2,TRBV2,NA,ASSDRIYGYT
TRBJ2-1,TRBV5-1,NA,ASSLTQTPPNEQF